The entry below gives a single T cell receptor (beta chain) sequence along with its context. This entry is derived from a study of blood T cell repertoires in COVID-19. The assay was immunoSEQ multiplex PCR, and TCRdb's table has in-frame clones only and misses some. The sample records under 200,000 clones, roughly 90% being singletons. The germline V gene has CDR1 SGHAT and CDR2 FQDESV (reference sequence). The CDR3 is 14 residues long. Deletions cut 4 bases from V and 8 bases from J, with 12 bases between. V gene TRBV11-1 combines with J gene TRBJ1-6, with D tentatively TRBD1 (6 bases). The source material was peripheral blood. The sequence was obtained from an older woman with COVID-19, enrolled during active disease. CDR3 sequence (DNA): TGTGCCAGCAGCTGGACAGATCGAGATTCACCCCTCCACTTT. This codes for CASSWTDRDSPLHF.